Following are 15 T cell receptor beta chains from one sample sequenced in a study of T cell repertoires in cytomegalovirus infection. TCRdb ran MiXCR on the reads and lists one entry per CDR3 protein. The table has about 920,000 distinct CDR3 sequences, 31% seen once; the top ten hold 11% to 15%. Their recognized antigens are unknown. Sequences were derived from cultured CD8+ T cells from PBMCs, sampled from culture after CMV antigen stimulation. These receptors came from a human donor in good health (CMV status not recorded). Some clones in this sample may be carry-over from other donors' samples.

This rearrangement joins TRBV20-1 to TRBJ2-7, with D uncertain. Per germline, CDR1 DFQATT and CDR2 SNEGSKA (reference sequence). The CDR3 loop spans 15 amino acids. V was cut by 2 bases and J by 4 bases, with 18 bases left in between. The CDR3 loop reads CSARPWSVAEYEQYV. CDR3 sequence (DNA): TGCAGTGCTAGACCCTGGTCGGTGGCAGAGTACGAGCAGTACGTC.

This clonotype was observed at least ten times. This rearrangement joins TRBV7-9 to TRBJ1-1; 7 bases align to TRBD1. Trimming removed 5 bases from V and 6 bases from J; junction bases left unmatched: 12. CDR1 SEHNR and CDR2 FQNEAQ come from the germline V gene (reference sequence). The CDR3 runs 15 residues. This CDR3 is CASSPQQGPFAEAFF. The DNA of the CDR3 is TGTGCCAGCAGCCCCCAACAGGGGCCGTTCGCTGAAGCTTTCTTT.

The V and J genes are TRBV6-2 or TRBV6-3 and TRBJ2-3; D is undetermined. The V end lost 4 bases, the J end lost 2 bases, and 10 bases lay between the germline ends. In germline, CDR1 is MNHEY, CDR2 SVGEGT. CDR3 length: 14 amino acids. CDR3 amino acids: CASSSAGYTDTQYF. The CDR3 DNA reads TGTGCCAGCAGTTCGGCAGGATACACAGATACGCAGTATTTT.

This clonotype appeared a few times. The CDR3 loop is CASSQRTGGASQFF. CDR3 sequence (DNA): TGCGCCAGCAGCCAGCGCACAGGGGGCGCGTCGCAGTTCTTC. V is TRBV4-1 and J is TRBJ2-1; 9 positions agree with TRBD1. V lost 3 bases to trimming and J lost 12 bases; unmatched junction nucleotides: 9. The CDR3 runs 14 residues. Germline assignment: CDR1 MGHRA and CDR2 YSYEKL.

The gene calls are TRBV4-1 and TRBJ2-1, with 11 bases identical to TRBD2. Germline trimming cut 5 bases from V and 5 bases from J; bases unmatched to any gene: 5. This CDR3 has 15 amino acids. Germline V gene sequence: CDR1 MGHRA, CDR2 YSYEKL. CDR3 sequence reads: CASSLLAGVHNEQFF. As DNA, the CDR3 is TGCGCCAGCAGCTTACTAGCGGGGGTGCACAATGAGCAGTTCTTC.

The genes are TRBV7-3 and TRBJ1-2; D uncertain. V shed 4 bases and J shed 4 bases, with 19 bases lying between them. CDR1 and CDR2 from the germline V gene are SGHTA and FQGTGA. The CDR3 has 16 amino acids. The CDR3: CASSSDGRPSSYGYTF. The DNA of the CDR3 is TGTGCCAGCAGCTCAGACGGACGCCCGTCGAGCTATGGCTACACCTTC.

This chain joins TRBV6-2 or TRBV6-3 and TRBJ1-2; D ambiguous. Between the trimmed V and J ends, which lost 5 bases and 6 bases, there was a span of 16 bases. Germline CDR1 is MNHEY and CDR2 is SVGEGT. The CDR3 contains 14 residues. For the CDR3, the DNA is TGTGCCAGCAGTATGACCCGCCGGAATGATGGCTACACCTTC. Residues: CASSMTRRNDGYTF.

V usage is TRBV5-4 and J usage is TRBJ1-2, with 7 bases matching TRBD1. The germline V gene has CDR1 SGHNT and CDR2 YYREEE (reference sequence). V lost 4 bases to trimming and J lost 0 bases; unmatched junction nucleotides: 6. The CDR3 is 15 residues long. This chain's CDR3 is CASSMTGTANYGYTF. Here the CDR3 DNA reads TGTGCCAGCAGCATGACAGGGACGGCTAACTATGGCTACACCTTC.

This clonotype came up many times. V gene TRBV27 combines with J gene TRBJ2-1; no clear D gene. The V gene lost 1 base and the J gene lost 3 bases, with 16 bases spanning the gap. The CDR3 spans 17 residues. Germline V gene lookup returns CDR1 MNHEY and CDR2 SMNVEV (reference sequence). The CDR3 protein is CASSLFSLEQHYNEQFF. CDR3 DNA: TGTGCCAGCAGTTTATTCTCTTTGGAGCAACACTACAATGAGCAGTTCTTC.

The chain has TRBV4-1 and TRBJ2-2; TRBD1 might be the D (7 bases). The CDR3 is 18 amino acids. V was shortened by 1 base and J by 1 base, with 16 bases between the two germline ends. The germline V gene has CDR1 MGHRA and CDR2 YSYEKL. The CDR3 spells CASSQVLSGGGNTGELFF. The CDR3 DNA sequence: TGCGCCAGCAGCCAAGTTCTTTCAGGGGGAGGGAACACCGGGGAGCTGTTTTTT.

This clonotype was seen more than once but under ten times. V is TRBV6-5 and J is TRBJ2-2, with 15 bases lining up with TRBD2. Germline CDR1 is MNHEY and CDR2 is SVGAGI. Trimming removed 6 bases from V and 9 bases from J; junction bases left unmatched: 5. This CDR3 is built from 15 residues. CDR3 protein: CASSPGTSGGRELFF. The CDR3 DNA is TGTGCCAGCAGCCCCGGGACTAGCGGGGGGAGGGAGCTGTTTTTT.

This clonotype was seen a few times. The rearrangement joins TRBV6-6 to TRBJ1-6, with a weak D call TRBD1 (6 bases). The CDR3 extends over 15 amino acids. The V and J ends lost 2 bases and 8 bases respectively, with 13 bases between them. Germline loops: CDR1 MNHNY, CDR2 SVGAGI (reference sequence). The CDR3 here is CASSYPAEGDSPLHF. The CDR3 DNA reads TGTGCCAGCAGTTACCCGGCTGAGGGGGATTCACCCCTCCACTTT.

This clonotype was seen repeatedly, ten times or more. This sequence joins TRBV7-6 and TRBJ2-1; tentatively, D is TRBD1 or TRBD2 (5 bases each). This CDR3 comprises 17 residues. CDR1 and CDR2 from the germline V gene are SGHVS and FNYEAQ. V shed 1 base and J shed 1 base, with 14 bases lying between them. In DNA, the CDR3 is TGTGCCAGCAGCTTAGATAGTAGGGGAGCGTCCTACAATGAGCAGTTCTTC. As protein: CASSLDSRGASYNEQFF.

The chain carries TRBV5-3 and TRBJ2-1; 10 bases agree with TRBD1. TRBV5-3 counts as an open reading frame of uncertain function. The CDR3 totals 15 residues. Losses at the gene ends were 8 bases for V and 2 bases for J; bases not matched to a gene: 7. CDR3 coding DNA: TGTGCCAGCAACACGACAGGGGGCACCTACAATGAGCAGTTCTTC. It is translated as CASNTTGGTYNEQFF.

As to this clonotype: It may be a read error: a sequence one base away is much more abundant. J is TRBJ1-3 and V is TRBV4-1; D gene uncertain. This CDR3 has 16 residues. Germline assignment: CDR1 MGHRA and CDR2 YSYEKL. The CDR3 protein is CASSPSAGSSGNTICF. CDR3 DNA: TGCGCCAGCAGCCCTTCAGCCGGGAGCTCTGGAAACACCATATGTTTT.